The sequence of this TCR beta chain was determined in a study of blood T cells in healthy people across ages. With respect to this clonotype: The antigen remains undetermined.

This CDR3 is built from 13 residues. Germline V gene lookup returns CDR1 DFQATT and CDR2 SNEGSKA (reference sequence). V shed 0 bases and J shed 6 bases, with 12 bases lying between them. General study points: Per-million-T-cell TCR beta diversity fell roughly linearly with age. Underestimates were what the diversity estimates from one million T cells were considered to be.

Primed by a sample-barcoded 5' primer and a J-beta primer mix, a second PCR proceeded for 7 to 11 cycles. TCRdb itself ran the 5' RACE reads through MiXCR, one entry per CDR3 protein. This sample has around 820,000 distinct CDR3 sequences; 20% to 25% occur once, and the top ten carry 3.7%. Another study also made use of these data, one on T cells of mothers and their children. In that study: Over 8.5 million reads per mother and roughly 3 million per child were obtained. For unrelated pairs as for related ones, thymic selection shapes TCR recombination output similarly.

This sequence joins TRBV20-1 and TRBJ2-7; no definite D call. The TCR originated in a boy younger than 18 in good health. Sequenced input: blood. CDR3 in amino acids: CSARDQGLPEQYF. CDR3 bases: TGCAGTGCTAGAGATCAAGGCTTACCCGAGCAGTACTTC.